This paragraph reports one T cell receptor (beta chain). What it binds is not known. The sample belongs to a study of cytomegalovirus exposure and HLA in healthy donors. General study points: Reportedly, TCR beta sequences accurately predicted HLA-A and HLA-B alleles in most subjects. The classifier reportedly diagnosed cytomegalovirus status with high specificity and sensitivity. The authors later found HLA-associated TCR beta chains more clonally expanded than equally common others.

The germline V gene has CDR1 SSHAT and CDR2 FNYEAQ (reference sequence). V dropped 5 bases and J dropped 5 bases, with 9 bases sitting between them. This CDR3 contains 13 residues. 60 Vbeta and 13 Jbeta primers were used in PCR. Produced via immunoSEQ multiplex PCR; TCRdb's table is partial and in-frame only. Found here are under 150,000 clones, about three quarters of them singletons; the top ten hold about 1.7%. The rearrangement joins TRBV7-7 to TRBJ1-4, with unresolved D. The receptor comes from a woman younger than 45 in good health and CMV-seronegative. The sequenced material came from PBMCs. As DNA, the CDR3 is TGTGCCAGCAGCCTAGGGCCGAATGAAAAACTGTTTTTT. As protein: CASSLGPNEKLFF.